This T cell receptor beta chain came from a study of blood T cell repertoires in COVID-19. This CDR3 has 15 amino acids. From germline, CDR1 is SGHRS and CDR2 YFSETQ. The V gene lost 5 bases and the J gene lost 4 bases, with 18 bases spanning the gap. The repertoire was sequenced with immunoSEQ multiplex PCR; TCRdb's copy has only in-frame clones and lacks some. The sample contains about 150,000 clones, approximately 90% of which appear only once. This sequence originates from a woman in her seventies with acute or convalescent COVID-19. The rearrangement uses TRBV5-1 and TRBJ1-2; tentative D call: TRBD1 (6 bases). The sequenced material came from peripheral blood. For the CDR3, the DNA is TGCGCCAGCAGTCACGTGGGGGCGGAGGCCTATGGCTACACCTTC. This sequence encodes CASSHVGAEAYGYTF.